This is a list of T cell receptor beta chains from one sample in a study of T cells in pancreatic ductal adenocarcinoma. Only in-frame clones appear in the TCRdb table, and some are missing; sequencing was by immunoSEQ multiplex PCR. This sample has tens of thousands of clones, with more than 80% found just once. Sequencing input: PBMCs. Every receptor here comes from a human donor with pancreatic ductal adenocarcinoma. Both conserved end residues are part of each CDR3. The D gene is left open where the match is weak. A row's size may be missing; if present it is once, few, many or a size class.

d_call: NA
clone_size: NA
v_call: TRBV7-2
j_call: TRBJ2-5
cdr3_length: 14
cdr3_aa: CASSFTGAAETQYF
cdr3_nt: TGTGCCAGCAGCTTTACCGGGGCCGCAGAGACCCAGTACTTC

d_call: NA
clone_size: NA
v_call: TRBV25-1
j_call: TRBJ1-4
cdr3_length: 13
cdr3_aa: CASSAYTNEKLFF
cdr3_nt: TGTGCCAGCAGCGCGTACACTAATGAAAAACTGTTTTTT

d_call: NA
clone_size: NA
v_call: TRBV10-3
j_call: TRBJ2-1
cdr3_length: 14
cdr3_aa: CACGGSGTYNEQFF
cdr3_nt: TGTGCCTGTGGTGGTAGCGGAACCTACAATGAGCAGTTCTTC

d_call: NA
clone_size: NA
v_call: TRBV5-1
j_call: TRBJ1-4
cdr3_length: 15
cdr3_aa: CASSLDGRGGEKLFF
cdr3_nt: TGCGCCAGCAGCTTGGACGGACGAGGAGGGGAAAAACTGTTTTTT

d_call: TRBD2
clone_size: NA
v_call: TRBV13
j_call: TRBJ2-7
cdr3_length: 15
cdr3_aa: CASSSGLAGPYEQYF
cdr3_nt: TGTGCCAGCAGCTCGGGACTAGCGGGGCCCTACGAGCAGTACTTC

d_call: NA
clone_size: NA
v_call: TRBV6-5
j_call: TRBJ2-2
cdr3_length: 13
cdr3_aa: CASRTPNKGELFF
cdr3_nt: TGTGCCAGCAGGACTCCCAATAAGGGGGAGCTGTTTTTT

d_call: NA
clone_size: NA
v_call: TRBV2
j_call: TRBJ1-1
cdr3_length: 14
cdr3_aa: CASSEQGSRTEAFF
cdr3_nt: TGTGCCAGCAGTGAACAGGGGTCCCGTACTGAAGCTTTCTTT

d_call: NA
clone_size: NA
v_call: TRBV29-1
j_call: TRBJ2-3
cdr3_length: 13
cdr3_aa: CSVSPTRTDTQYF
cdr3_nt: TGCAGCGTTTCCCCAACCCGCACAGATACGCAGTATTTT

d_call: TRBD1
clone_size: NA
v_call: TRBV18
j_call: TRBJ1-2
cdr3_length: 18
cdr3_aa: CASSPGRGQGGSNYGYTF
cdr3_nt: TGTGCCAGCTCACCGGGTAGAGGACAGGGAGGATCTAACTATGGCTACACCTTC

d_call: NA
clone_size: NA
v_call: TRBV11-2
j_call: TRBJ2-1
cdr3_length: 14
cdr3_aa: CASSSLASYNEQFF
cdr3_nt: TGTGCCAGCAGCTCCTTGGCTAGCTACAATGAGCAGTTCTTC

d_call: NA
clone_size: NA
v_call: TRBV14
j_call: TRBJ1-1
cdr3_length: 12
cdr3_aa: CASSPPHRAAFF
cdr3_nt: TGTGCCAGCAGCCCACCGCACAGGGCTGCTTTCTTT

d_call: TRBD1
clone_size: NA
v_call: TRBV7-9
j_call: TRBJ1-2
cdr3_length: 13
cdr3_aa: CASSLDRVGGYTF
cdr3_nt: TGTGCCAGCAGTTTGGACAGGGTTGGCGGCTACACCTTC

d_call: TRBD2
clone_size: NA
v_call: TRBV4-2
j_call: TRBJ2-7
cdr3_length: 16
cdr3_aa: CASSQGLAGALHEQYF
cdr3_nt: TGTGCCAGCAGCCAGGGACTAGCGGGAGCTCTACACGAGCAGTACTTC

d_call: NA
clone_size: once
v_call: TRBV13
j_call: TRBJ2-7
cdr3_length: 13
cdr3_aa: CASSLEGGSEQYF
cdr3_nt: TGTGCCAGCAGCTTAGAAGGGGGATCCGAGCAGTACTTC

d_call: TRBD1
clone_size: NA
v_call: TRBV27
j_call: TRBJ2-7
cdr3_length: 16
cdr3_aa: CASSADRGMVTYEQYF
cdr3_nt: TGTGCCAGCAGTGCCGACAGGGGGATGGTAACCTACGAGCAGTACTTC

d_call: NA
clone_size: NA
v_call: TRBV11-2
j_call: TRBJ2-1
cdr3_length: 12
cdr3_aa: CASSLGTRIQFF
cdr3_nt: TGTGCCAGCAGCCTAGGCACTAGGATTCAGTTCTTC

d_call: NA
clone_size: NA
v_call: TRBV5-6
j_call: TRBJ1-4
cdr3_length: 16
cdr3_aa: CASSLGPRTGNEKLFF
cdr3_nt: TGTGCCAGCAGCTTGGGGCCCAGGACGGGGAATGAAAAACTGTTTTTT

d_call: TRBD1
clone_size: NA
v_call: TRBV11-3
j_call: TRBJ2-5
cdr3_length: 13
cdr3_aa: CASRSTGTETQYF
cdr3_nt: TGTGCCAGCAGGTCGACAGGGACAGAGACCCAGTACTTC

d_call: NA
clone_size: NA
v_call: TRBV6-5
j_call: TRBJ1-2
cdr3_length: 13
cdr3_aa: CASSYQGLYGYTF
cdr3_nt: TGTGCCAGCAGTTACCAAGGCCTCTATGGCTACACCTTC

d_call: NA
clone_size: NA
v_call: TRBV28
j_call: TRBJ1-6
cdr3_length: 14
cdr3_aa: CASSPLVANSPLHF
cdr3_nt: TGTGCCAGCAGCCCCTTGGTTGCGAATTCACCCCTCCACTTT

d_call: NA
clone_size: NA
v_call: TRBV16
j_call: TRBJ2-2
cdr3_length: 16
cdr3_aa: CASSLSQGTNTGELFF
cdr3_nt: TGTGCCAGCAGCCTGTCGCAGGGCACGAACACCGGGGAGCTGTTTTTT

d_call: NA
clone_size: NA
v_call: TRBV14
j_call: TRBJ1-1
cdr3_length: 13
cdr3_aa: CASSLQGNTEAFF
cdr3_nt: TGTGCCAGCAGCCTCCAGGGTAACACTGAAGCTTTCTTT

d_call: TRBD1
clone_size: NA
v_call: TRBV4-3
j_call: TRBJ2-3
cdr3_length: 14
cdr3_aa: CASSLQGATDTQYF
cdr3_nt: TGCGCCAGCAGCCTACAGGGGGCCACAGATACGCAGTATTTT

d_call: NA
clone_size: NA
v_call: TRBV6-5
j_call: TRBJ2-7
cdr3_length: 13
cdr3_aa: CASSSVGPYEQYF
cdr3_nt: TGTGCCAGCAGTTCGGTGGGACCCTACGAGCAGTACTTC

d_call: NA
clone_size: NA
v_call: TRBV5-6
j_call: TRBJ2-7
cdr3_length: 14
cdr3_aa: CASSLDPDSYEQYF
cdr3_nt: TGTGCCAGCAGCTTGGATCCGGACTCCTATGAGCAGTACTTC

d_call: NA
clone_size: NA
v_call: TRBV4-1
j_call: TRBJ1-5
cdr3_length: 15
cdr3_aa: CASSQAQQPDQPQHF
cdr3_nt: TGCGCCAGCAGCCAAGCGCAACAGCCCGATCAGCCCCAGCATTTT

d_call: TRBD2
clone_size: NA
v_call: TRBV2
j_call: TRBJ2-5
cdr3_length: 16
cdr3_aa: CASSEPSGGLRETQYF
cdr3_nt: TGTGCCAGCAGTGAGCCTAGCGGGGGCCTCCGGGAGACCCAGTACTTC

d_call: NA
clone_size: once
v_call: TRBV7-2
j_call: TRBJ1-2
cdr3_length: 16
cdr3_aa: CASSLGGVLFNYGYTF
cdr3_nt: TGTGCCAGCAGCTTAGGGGGGGTGCTTTTTAACTATGGCTACACCTTC

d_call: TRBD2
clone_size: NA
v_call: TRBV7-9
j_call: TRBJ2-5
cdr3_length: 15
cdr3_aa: CASSRLAGGGETQYF
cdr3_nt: TGTGCCAGCAGTCGACTAGCGGGAGGAGGGGAGACCCAGTACTTC

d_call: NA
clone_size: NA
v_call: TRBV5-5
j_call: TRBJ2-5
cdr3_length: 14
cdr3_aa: CASILAGASETQYF
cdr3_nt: TGTGCCAGCATCCTAGCAGGGGCGTCAGAGACCCAGTACTTC

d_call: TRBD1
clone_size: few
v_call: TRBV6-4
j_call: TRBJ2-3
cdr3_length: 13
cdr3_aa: CATGQGHTDTQYF
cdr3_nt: TGTGCCACCGGACAGGGGCACACAGATACGCAGTATTTT

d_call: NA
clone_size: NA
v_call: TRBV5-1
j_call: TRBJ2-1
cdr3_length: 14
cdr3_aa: CASSEGLKGGEQFF
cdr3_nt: TGCGCCAGCAGTGAGGGACTAAAGGGGGGTGAGCAGTTCTTC

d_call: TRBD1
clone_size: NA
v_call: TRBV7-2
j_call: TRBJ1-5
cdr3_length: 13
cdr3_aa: CASSVTGRQPQHF
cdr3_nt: TGTGCCAGCAGCGTGACAGGGAGGCAGCCCCAGCATTTT

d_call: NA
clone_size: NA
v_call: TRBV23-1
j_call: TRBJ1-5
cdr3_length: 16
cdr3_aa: CATKFRSPNLNQPQHF
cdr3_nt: TGCGCCACGAAATTTCGGAGCCCGAACCTCAATCAGCCCCAGCATTTT

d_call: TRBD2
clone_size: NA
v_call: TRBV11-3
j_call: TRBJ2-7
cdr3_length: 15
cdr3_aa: CASSLGLAGVHEQYF
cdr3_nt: TGTGCCAGCAGCTTAGGACTAGCGGGAGTACACGAGCAGTACTTC

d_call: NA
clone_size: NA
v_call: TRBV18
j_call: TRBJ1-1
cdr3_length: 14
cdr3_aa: CASSPPQGPSEAFF
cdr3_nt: TGTGCCAGCTCACCACCCCAAGGACCTTCTGAAGCTTTCTTT

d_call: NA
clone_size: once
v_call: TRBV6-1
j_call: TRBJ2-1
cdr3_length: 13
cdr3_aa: CASSMGGLNEQFF
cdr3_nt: TGTGCCAGCAGTATGGGGGGGCTCAATGAGCAGTTCTTC

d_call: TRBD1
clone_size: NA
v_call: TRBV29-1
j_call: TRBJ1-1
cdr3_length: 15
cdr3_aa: CSAALGGQGASRAFF
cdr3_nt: TGCAGCGCCGCTCTAGGAGGACAGGGAGCCTCCCGAGCTTTCTTT

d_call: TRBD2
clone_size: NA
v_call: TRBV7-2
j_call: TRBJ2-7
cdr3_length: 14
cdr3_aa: CASSLVAGAYEQYF
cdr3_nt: TGTGCCAGCAGCTTGGTGGCGGGGGCCTACGAGCAGTACTTC

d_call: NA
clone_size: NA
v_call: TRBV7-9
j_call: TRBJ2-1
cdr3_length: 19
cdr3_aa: CASSLESPRWQSSYNEQFF
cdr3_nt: TGTGCCAGCAGCTTAGAATCTCCTAGGTGGCAGAGCTCCTACAATGAGCAGTTCTTC

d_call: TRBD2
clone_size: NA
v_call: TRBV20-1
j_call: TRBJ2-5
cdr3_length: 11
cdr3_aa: CSAGGGETQYF
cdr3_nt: TGCAGTGCCGGCGGGGGAGAGACCCAGTACTTC

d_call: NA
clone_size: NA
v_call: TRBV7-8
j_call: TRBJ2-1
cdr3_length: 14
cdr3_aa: CASRPRKGGYEQFF
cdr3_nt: TGTGCCAGCCGTCCCCGTAAGGGGGGCTATGAGCAGTTCTTC